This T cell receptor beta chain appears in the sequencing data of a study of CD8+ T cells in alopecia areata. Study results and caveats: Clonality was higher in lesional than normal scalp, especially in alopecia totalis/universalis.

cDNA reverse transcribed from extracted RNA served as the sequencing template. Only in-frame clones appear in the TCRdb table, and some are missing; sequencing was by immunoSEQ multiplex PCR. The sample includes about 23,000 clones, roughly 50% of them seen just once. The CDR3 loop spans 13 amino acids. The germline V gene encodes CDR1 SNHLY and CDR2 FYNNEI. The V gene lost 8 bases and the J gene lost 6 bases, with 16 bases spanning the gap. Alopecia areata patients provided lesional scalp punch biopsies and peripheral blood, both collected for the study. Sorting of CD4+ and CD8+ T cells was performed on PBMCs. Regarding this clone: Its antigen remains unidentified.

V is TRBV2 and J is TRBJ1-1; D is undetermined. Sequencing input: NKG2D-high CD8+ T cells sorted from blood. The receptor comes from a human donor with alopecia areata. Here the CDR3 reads CASPGEGPAEAFF. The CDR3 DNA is TGTGCCAGCCCCGGTGAGGGCCCTGCTGAAGCTTTCTTT.